Listed below are T cell receptor beta chains from one sample, sequenced in a study of radiation and T cells in renal cell carcinoma. Method: immunoSEQ multiplex PCR; TCRdb's copy keeps in-frame clones and lacks some. There are some 150,000 clones in the sample; 87% occur only once, and 13% lies in the top ten. The sequenced sample was blood, obtained from a patient whose treatment included radiotherapy and nephrectomy. The receptors derive from a woman aged 50 to 60 with renal cell carcinoma. The CDR3 runs from the conserved cysteine through the conserved F or W. D genes are given only for firm matches. Where a row states a size, it is once, few, many or the class of an expanded clone; other rows omit it.

d_call j_call clone_size v_call cdr3_aa cdr3_nt
NA TRBJ2-7 NA TRBV29-1 CSASKRDEQYF TGCAGCGCCTCGAAGCGGGACGAGCAGTACTTC
NA TRBJ1-1 once TRBV11-2 CASSSLIRAAEAFF TGTGCCAGCAGCTCCCTTATCAGGGCCGCTGAAGCTTTCTTT
NA TRBJ2-1 NA TRBV12-5 CASGLAVSSYNEQFF TGTGCTAGTGGTTTGGCCGTCAGCTCCTACAATGAGCAGTTCTTC
NA TRBJ2-7 NA TRBV5-1 CASSLGGDYIPYEQYF TGCGCCAGCAGCTTGGGGGGCGACTATATCCCCTACGAGCAGTACTTC
NA TRBJ1-1 NA TRBV6-5 CASSYAGHPKAFF TGTGCCAGCAGTTACGCCGGGCACCCCAAAGCTTTCTTT
NA TRBJ2-3 NA TRBV18 CASSPPGHLTQDTQYF TGTGCCAGCTCCCCACCGGGACACCTCACCCAAGATACGCAGTATTTT
NA TRBJ1-6 once TRBV6-5 CASSYSAGTSSPLHF TGTGCCAGCAGTTACTCGGCCGGGACGAGTTCACCCCTCCACTTT
NA TRBJ1-1 NA TRBV11-2 CASSLRRGGNRNTEAFF TGTGCCAGCAGCTTAAGGAGGGGGGGGAATAGGAACACTGAAGCTTTCTTT
TRBD2 TRBJ2-2 NA TRBV7-8 CASSLTSGEYTGELFF TGTGCCAGCAGCTTGACTAGCGGGGAGTACACCGGGGAGCTGTTTTTT
NA TRBJ1-2 NA TRBV2 CASSTETYGYTF TGTGCCAGCAGTACAGAAACGTATGGCTACACCTTC
NA TRBJ2-1 NA TRBV5-6 CASSVPGPTNEQFF TGTGCCAGCAGCGTACCGGGACCGACGAATGAGCAGTTCTTC
TRBD2 TRBJ2-1 once TRBV7-3 CASSSIAGGLNEQFF TGTGCCAGCAGCTCAATAGCGGGGGGGCTTAATGAGCAGTTCTTC
NA TRBJ2-7 NA TRBV4-1 CASSQERSAQGSYEQYF TGCGCCAGCAGCCAAGAAAGGTCGGCTCAGGGCTCCTACGAGCAGTACTTC
NA TRBJ2-6 NA TRBV5-6 CASTIDRAQPSGANVLTF TGTGCCAGCACTATAGACCGAGCGCAACCCTCTGGGGCCAACGTCCTGACTTTC
TRBD2 TRBJ2-2 NA TRBV19 CASSIVGGGTGELFF TGTGCCAGTAGTATAGTCGGCGGGGGCACCGGGGAGCTGTTTTTT
NA TRBJ1-5 NA TRBV28 CASSFSRQGNSQPQHF TGTGCCAGCAGTTTTTCGAGGCAGGGCAACAGTCAGCCCCAGCATTTT